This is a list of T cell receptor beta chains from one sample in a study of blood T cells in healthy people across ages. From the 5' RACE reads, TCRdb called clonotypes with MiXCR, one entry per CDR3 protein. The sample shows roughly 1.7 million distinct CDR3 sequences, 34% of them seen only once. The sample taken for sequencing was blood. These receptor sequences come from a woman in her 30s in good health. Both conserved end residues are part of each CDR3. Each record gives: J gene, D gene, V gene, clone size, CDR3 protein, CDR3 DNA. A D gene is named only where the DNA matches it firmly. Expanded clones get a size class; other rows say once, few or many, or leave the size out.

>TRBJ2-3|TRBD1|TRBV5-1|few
CASIPTGGASAADTQYF
TGCGCCAGCATCCCGACAGGGGGCGCGTCGGCGGCAGATACGCAGTATTTT
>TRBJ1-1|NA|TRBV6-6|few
CASKLANTEAFF
TGTGCCAGCAAGCTGGCGAACACTGAAGCTTTCTTT
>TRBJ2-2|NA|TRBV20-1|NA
CSARAYGGATTGELFF
TGCAGTGCTAGAGCATATGGCGGGGCCACCACCGGGGAGCTGTTTTTT
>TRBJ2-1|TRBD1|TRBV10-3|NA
CAITYGDSVYNEQFF
TGTGCCATCACCTATGGGGACAGTGTTTACAATGAGCAGTTCTTC
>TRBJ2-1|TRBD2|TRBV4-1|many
CASSQLWTSGGNGQFF
TGCGCCAGCAGCCAACTGTGGACTAGCGGGGGGAACGGACAGTTCTTC
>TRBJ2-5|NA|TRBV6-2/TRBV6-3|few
CASSYLATGQETQYF
TGTGCCAGCAGTTACTTAGCAACGGGCCAAGAGACCCAGTACTTC
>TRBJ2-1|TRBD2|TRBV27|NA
CASSVRPSGSSYNKQFF
TGTGCCAGCAGCGTCCGACCTAGCGGGAGCTCCTACAATAAGCAGTTCTTC
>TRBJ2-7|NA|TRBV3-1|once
CASSQGNARPYEQYF
TGTGCCAGCAGCCAAGGTAACGCGCGTCCCTACGAGCAGTACTTC
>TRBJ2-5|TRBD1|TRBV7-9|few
CAIPTGGETQYF
TGTGCCATTCCGACAGGGGGTGAGACCCAGTACTTC
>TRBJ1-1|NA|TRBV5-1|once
CTSSQGTEIMNTEAFF
TGCACCAGCAGCCAAGGCACAGAAATCATGAACACTGAAGCTTTCTTT
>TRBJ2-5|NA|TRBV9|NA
CATTKGPTGQETQYF
TGTGCCACCACGAAGGGGCCCACGGGCCAAGAGACCCAGTACTTC
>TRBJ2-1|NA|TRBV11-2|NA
CASSRPGGQAYNEQFF
TGTGCCAGCAGTCGTCCGGGGGGACAGGCTTACAATGAGCAGTTCTTC